This TCR beta chain stems from a study of immune characterization of retroperitoneal liposarcoma. The CDR3 totals 14 residues. Germline V gene sequence: CDR1 SGHVS, CDR2 FQNEAQ. V lost 1 base, J lost 4 bases, and 3 bases stayed unmatched. TCRdb re-derived calls from the PCR reads in MiXCR, one entry per CDR3 protein. The data contain 4,300 or so distinct CDR3 sequences, about 33% of them singletons. The chain has TRBV7-8 and TRBJ2-7, with 8 positions matching TRBD2. Sequencing input: tumor tissue. This sequence originates from a male donor with retroperitoneal liposarcoma. CDR3 amino acids: CASSLGTSLYEQYF. For the CDR3, the DNA is TGTGCCAGCAGCTTAGGGACTAGCCTATACGAGCAGTACTTC.